This T cell receptor beta chain was identified during a study of OX40 agonist ivuxolimab in advanced cancers. Trimming took off 2 bases at V and 5 bases at J, with 4 bases between the two ends. Germline CDR1 and CDR2: MGHRA and YSYEKL. The CDR3 totals 12 residues. The protocol was immunoSEQ multiplex PCR, while the TCRdb copy is restricted to in-frame clones and leaves out a portion. The table records tens of thousands of clones, around 86% of them present only once. The genes are TRBV4-1 and TRBJ2-1; no reliable D call. The receptor was derived from an adult with an advanced solid tumor such as melanoma, head and neck, liver or kidney cancer. The specimen was CD4+ or CD8+ T cells sorted from blood, collected in a trial of the OX40 agonist ivuxolimab. CDR3 in amino acids: CASSQIHNEQFF. The CDR3 DNA reads as TGCGCCAGCAGCCAAATCCACAATGAGCAGTTCTTC.